These 5 T cell receptor beta chains originate from one sample sequenced in a study of blood T cell repertoires in COVID-19. Produced via immunoSEQ multiplex PCR; TCRdb's table is partial and in-frame only. This table holds some 110,000 clones, 80% to 90% found once. The sequenced sample was peripheral blood. These receptors were taken from a man aged 35-49 years with acute or convalescent COVID-19.

The J gene is TRBJ1-2, the V gene TRBV18; possibly TRBD1 for D (5 bases). Trimming took off 2 bases at V and 7 bases at J, with 23 bases between the two ends. The CDR3 has 17 residues. From germline, CDR1 is KGHSH and CDR2 LQKENI. The CDR3 loop reads CASSPMGGALLPLGYTF. The CDR3 nucleotides read TGTGCCAGCTCACCAATGGGTGGGGCCCTTCTCCCTCTTGGCTACACCTTC.

This chain joins TRBV28 and TRBJ2-7, with D possibly being TRBD1 (6 bases). The CDR3 runs to 16 residues. Germline values: CDR1 MDHEN, CDR2 SYDVKM. The V gene lost 7 bases and the J gene lost 7 bases, with 26 bases spanning the gap. The CDR3 DNA reads as TGTGCCAGCAATCCCCCACCGGGACATCACGGGGTGGAGCAGTACTTC. It is translated as CASNPPPGHHGVEQYF.

V and J are TRBV29-1 and TRBJ1-4; 10 nucleotides line up with TRBD1. The CDR3 contains 14 residues. Germline lookup yields CDR1 SQVTM and CDR2 ANQGSEA. Unmatched junction bases numbered 2, after V lost 3 bases and J lost 4 bases. CDR3 bases: TGCAGCGTTGAGGGGACAGGGGATAATGAAAAACTGTTTTTT. It yields the protein CSVEGTGDNEKLFF.

The V gene is TRBV7-9, the J gene TRBJ1-2; D remains unclear. The CDR3 contains 12 residues. Trimming stripped 5 bases from V and 8 bases from J, with 12 bases between. Germline CDR1 and CDR2: SEHNR and FQNEAQ (reference sequence). This CDR3 reads CASSPRRGGYTF. The DNA for the CDR3 is TGTGCCAGCAGCCCCCGGCGAGGCGGCTACACCTTC. The full variable domain, completed using reference TRBV7-9 and TRBJ1-2, is DTGVSQNPRHKITKRGQNVTFRCDPISEHNRLYWYRQTLGQGPEFLTYFQNEAQLEKSRLLSDRFSAERPKGSFSTLEIQRTEQGDSAMYLCASSPRRGGYTFGSGTRLTVV.

This chain connects TRBV27 to TRBJ2-1, with TRBD2 matching over 15 bases. The germline CDR1 and CDR2 sequences are MNHEY and SMNVEV (reference sequence). The V and J ends lost 5 bases and 4 bases, in that order; junction bases with no gene match: 6. This CDR3 region has 17 residues. CDR3 nucleotide sequence: TGTGCCAGCAGTACCCGGACTAGCGGGAGGGATTACAATGAGCAGTTCTTC. Its protein is CASSTRTSGRDYNEQFF.